The clone carrying this T cell receptor (beta chain) occurred a few times. This sample was included in a study of technical replicates of blood from a handful of donors. Germline V gene sequence: CDR1 LNHDA, CDR2 SQIVND (reference sequence). After removal of 6 bases from V and 2 bases from J, the junction contained 10 bases not matched to a gene. CDR3 length: 16 residues. TCRdb keeps only in-frame clones here, not all; method: immunoSEQ multiplex PCR. Among some 83,000 clones listed, roughly 92% were seen once. This clonotype was obtained from a human donor in good health. Input material: T cells isolated from PBMCs. The chain joins TRBV19 to TRBJ2-5, with 9 bases matching TRBD2. CDR3 DNA sequence: TGTGCCAGTAGAAAGCACCGGACTAGCGAGCAAGAGACCCAGTACTTC. Protein product: CASRKHRTSEQETQYF.